One and the same sample provided the 5 T cell receptor beta chains below, sequenced in a study of tumor-infiltrating lymphocytes in primary liver carcinoma. A primer matching the constant region was used to make TCR beta cDNA from 500 ng of total RNA. Employing slightly modified ARM-PCR, three nested multiplex PCR rounds were run, and these gave rise to the TCR beta libraries. Rounds one and two of PCR, each of 10 cycles, were primed with TRBV1-TRBV30 forward primers and a C-beta reverse primer. TCRdb re-analysed the multiplex PCR reads in MiXCR, keeping a single row per CDR3 protein. This sample has 65,000 to 90,000 distinct CDR3 sequences, with around 70% found just once. Taking roughly 20-32 mg of unsorted bulk tissue, the authors co-extracted RNA and DNA. The sample taken for sequencing was liver tumor tissue from sampling region 1. The subset here: tumor region T1, superior pole. The source is a man between 40 and 49 years old with primary liver carcinoma and hepatitis B virus infection.

As to this clonotype: One junction end does not reproduce the germline sequence, and a read error may be involved. This chain links TRBV11-2 with TRBJ1-2, with D unclear. This CDR3 has 14 amino acids. The germline V gene encodes CDR1 SGHAT and CDR2 FQNNGV. The CDR3 DNA follows: TGTGTCAGCAGACCAGCCGACAAGGACTATGGCTACACCTTC. Translated, it gives CVSRPADKDYGYTF. The entire variable domain, with the rest obtained from reference TRBV11-2 and TRBJ1-2, is as follows: EAGVAQSPRYKIIEKRQSVAFWCNPISGHATLYWYQQILGQGPKLLIQFQNNGVVDDSQLPKDRFSAERLKGVDSTLKIQPAKLEDSAVYLCVSRPADKDYGYTFGSGTRLTVV.

This clonotype showed up just a few times. Possible read error: a much larger clone is one base away. The V call is TRBV28, the J call TRBJ2-7, with D possibly matching TRBD2 (5 bases). CDR3 length: 15 residues. Germline CDR1 MDHEN, CDR2 SYDVKM. Written as DNA, the CDR3 is TGTGTCAGCAGTTTATTCGGTACCCCCGGGGTCGAGCAGTACTTC. This translates into CVSSLFGTPGVEQYF.

As to this clonotype: Since no conserved phenylalanine or tryptophan closes the CDR3, a read error is the likely cause. The chain is built from TRBV10-3 and TRBJ2-1; D ambiguous. This CDR3 has 11 residues. Trimming stripped 8 bases from V and 8 bases from J, with 10 bases between. CDR1 ENHRY and CDR2 SYGVKD come from the germline V gene. CDR3 DNA sequence: TGTGCCATCCGAGGTACCGATGAGCAGTTCCTC. It encodes CAIRGTDEQFL.

Concerning this clonotype itself: Compared with germline, one end of the junction differs, possibly owing to a read error. The chain carries TRBV19 and TRBJ2-2; D is unclear. The V gene's germline CDR1 is LNHDA and CDR2 SQIVND (reference sequence). The CDR3 totals 16 residues. Written as DNA, the CDR3 is TGTGTCAGTAGACCAATAGGGCGCCGGAACACCGGGGAGCTGTTTTTT. This sequence encodes CVSRPIGRRNTGELFF.

Concerning this clonotype: The conserved final phenylalanine or tryptophan is absent from the CDR3, which likely points to a read error. V gene TRBV11-2 combines with J gene TRBJ2-3, with unresolved D. Germline V gene sequence: CDR1 SGHAT, CDR2 FQNNGV. The CDR3 loop spans 14 amino acids. Written as DNA, the CDR3 is TGTGACAGCAGCTTTCAGGACAGCACAGATACGCAGTATGTT. Encoded protein: CDSSFQDSTDTQYV.